The text below deals with one TCR beta chain. Its specificity is unknown. Trimming removed 3 bases from V and 6 bases from J; junction bases left unmatched: 7. CDR3 size: 15 residues. Germline assignment: CDR1 SGHRS and CDR2 YFSETQ. PCR primers comprised 60 Vbeta and 13 Jbeta primers. As originally analysed: A follow-up analysis tallied tens of millions of unique TCR beta chains, 9 million to 11 million shared. Clones were sequenced by immunoSEQ multiplex PCR, and TCRdb holds only the in-frame ones, with some missing. V and J calls and clone size come straight from that table; D and trimming were deduced from the DNA. The profile shows about 65,000 clones, around three quarters of them singletons. The data stem from a study of cytomegalovirus exposure and HLA in healthy donors. Study outcomes and limitations: A previous analysis found most TCR beta V segments productive roughly 90% or roughly 30% of the time. A few V segments could not be told apart, such as TRBV6-2 and TRBV6-3, and were left out. Rare TCR sequences dominated, though some public TCRs recurred in many donors.

Sequenced input: PBMCs. This chain joins TRBV5-1 and TRBJ2-3; 10 positions match TRBD2. This sequence was found in a woman aged 30 to 39 in good health and CMV-seronegative. The CDR3 nucleotides read TGCGCCAGCAGCTCCGTAGCGGGGGGAGACGATACGCAGTATTTT. Its translation: CASSSVAGGDDTQYF. Supplemented by reference TRBV5-1 and TRBJ2-3, the full variable domain reads KAGVTQTPRYLIKTRGQQVTLSCSPISGHRSVSWYQQTPGQGLQFLFEYFSETQRNKGNFPGRFSGRQFSNSRSEMNVSTLELGDSALYLCASSSVAGGDDTQYFGPGTRLTVL.